This T cell receptor (beta chain) was retrieved from a study of blood T cell repertoires in COVID-19. At the level of the study: COVID-19 samples collected from the United States, Italy and Spain covered acute and convalescent phases. T cells, B-cell-depleted T cells, or PBMCs provided the cDNA or gDNA that served as material.

Per the original data handling: Reference gene primers were amplified, and this amplification served to estimate nucleated cell counts. Here immunoSEQ multiplex PCR was the method, and the copy in TCRdb shows in-frame clones only, minus some. Clone size and the V and J calls come from that table; the DNA yielded D and trimming. The sample consists of tens of thousands of clones, approximately 84% of them appearing once. Trimming stripped 0 bases from V and 1 base from J, with 7 bases between. In germline, CDR1 is SGHRS, CDR2 YFSETQ. The CDR3 is 14 amino acids. The sample consisted of peripheral blood. The J gene is TRBJ1-1, the V gene TRBV5-1; D call uncertain. The sequence was obtained from a man aged 80 or over with active or convalescent COVID-19. The CDR3 nucleotides read TGCGCCAGCAGCTTGGTGGGAGCGAACACTGAAGCTTTCTTT. The encoded protein is CASSLVGANTEAFF.